The present TCR beta chain was sequenced within a study of CD8+ T cells in alopecia areata. Study-level points and caveats: Amid tofacitinib therapy, many expanded lesional clones stayed present in scalp and blood. There was only one nonresponder, so it was unclear how baseline CD8+ expansion relates to response. Lesional scalp exceeded normal scalp in clonality, especially in alopecia totalis/universalis.

About this clone itself: What it binds is unknown.

Isolated RNA was reverse transcribed into cDNA used as the sequencing template. Here immunoSEQ multiplex PCR was the method, and the copy in TCRdb shows in-frame clones only, minus some. The repertoire holds about 42,000 clones, roughly two thirds seen once, with around 23% in the top ten. The treatment denotes: oral pan-JAK inhibitor, 5-10 mg twice daily. The investigators collected lesional scalp punch biopsies and peripheral blood from alopecia areata patients. Deletions cut 8 bases from V and 1 base from J, with 15 bases between. This CDR3 has 15 residues. Germline values: CDR1 GTSNPN, CDR2 SVGIG (reference sequence).

Sequenced material: CD8+ T cells sorted from blood, taken at week 4, from a patient treated with tofacitinib. This chain uses TRBV30 with TRBJ2-6; D gene unclear. This sequence was found in a human donor with alopecia areata. The CDR3 is CAHAGDGSGANVLTF. In DNA form, the CDR3 reads TGTGCCCACGCCGGAGATGGGTCTGGGGCCAACGTCCTGACTTTC.